This T cell receptor beta chain is drawn from a study of beta chain features in type 1 diabetes. General study results and limits: All four CD4+ subsets of Type 1 diabetes patients contained TCRB CDR3s that were moderately but significantly shorter. Patients with type 1 diabetes carried fewer insertions and had more deletions at their VDJ junctions.

As regards this clone: Its antigen is unknown.

The whole isolated RNA underwent reverse transcription, so sequencing captured expressed TCRB transcripts. Clones were sequenced by immunoSEQ multiplex PCR, and TCRdb holds only the in-frame ones, with some missing. The sample consists of 810,000 or so clones, 17% of them appearing once. V lost 5 bases to trimming and J lost 6 bases, with 23 bases between them. CDR1 is SGHTA, CDR2 FQGNSA, per germline. The CDR3 covers 17 residues. This TCR was recovered from a woman under 30 in good health. The chain employs TRBV7-2 and TRBJ2-1; perhaps TRBD1 as D (5 bases). The specimen sequenced was naive CD4+ T cells from blood. As DNA, the CDR3 is TGTGCCAGCAGCCTCCCCATAAGGGGCAGGGTCTCCAATGAGCAGTTCTTC. Translated: CASSLPIRGRVSNEQFF.